Following are 4 T cell receptor beta chains from one sample sequenced in a study of T cell responses to AZD1222 COVID-19 vaccine. Generated by immunoSEQ multiplex PCR, the TCRdb table keeps only in-frame clones and is missing some. The sample comprises roughly 180,000 clones, around 88% of which are singletons, and approximately 0.49% rests with the top ten. The material was peripheral blood, obtained on day 0 of AZD1222 vaccination. The source is an adult in good health.

This clone has a single count. The chain couples TRBV29-1 to TRBJ1-3, with D unresolved. The CDR3 loop spans 10 amino acids. CDR1 SQVTM and CDR2 ANQGSEA come from the germline V gene. V dropped 7 bases and J dropped 7 bases, with 8 bases sitting between them. The CDR3 DNA reads TGCAGCGCTGCGGGGAACACCATATATTTT. Its translation is CSAAGNTIYF.

The rearrangement uses TRBV10-3 and TRBJ2-7, with D possibly being TRBD1 (6 bases). Germline CDR1 is ENHRY and CDR2 is SYGVKD. Trimming shortened V by 5 bases and J by 2 bases, and 13 bases separated the two germline ends. This CDR3 has 14 residues. The CDR3 DNA reads TGTGCCATCAGTCCTGGGACAACTACCTACGAGCAGTACTTC. Translation gives CAISPGTTTYEQYF.

The rearrangement joins TRBV5-4 to TRBJ2-7; 7 nucleotides line up with TRBD2. With 3 bases clipped from V and 1 base from J, the junction kept 7 bases outside the gene matches. Germline V gene data show CDR1 as SGHNT and CDR2 as YYREEE (reference sequence). The CDR3 extends over 15 amino acids. Here the CDR3 reads CASSSNPGLSYEQYF. The CDR3 DNA sequence: TGTGCCAGCAGCTCTAACCCGGGACTATCCTACGAGCAGTACTTC.

This chain uses TRBV5-8 with TRBJ2-5; 11 positions agree with TRBD1. Germline V CDR1 and CDR2: SGHTS, YDEGEE. After removal of 1 base from V and 5 bases from J, the junction contained 7 bases not matched to a gene. CDR3 length: 16 amino acids. As DNA, the CDR3 is TGTGCCAGCAGCTTGCTCGGGACAGGGGGATCGGAGACCCAGTACTTC. Its protein is CASSLLGTGGSETQYF.